The 10 T cell receptor beta chains below were found in one sample sequenced in a study of T cell responses to AZD1222 COVID-19 vaccine. Clones were sequenced by immunoSEQ multiplex PCR, and TCRdb holds only the in-frame ones, with some missing. This sample has approximately 210,000 clones; 94% occur once, and the top ten carry about 1.5%. This specimen consisted of peripheral blood, obtained 28 days after the second dose of the MenACWY control vaccine. The receptors shown here come from an adult who received the MenACWY meningococcal vaccine as a control.

CDR3 residues: CATRTERSPGVEQFF. DNA for the CDR3: TGTGCCACCCGGACCGAGAGATCCCCGGGGGTGGAGCAGTTCTTC. The rearrangement joins TRBV6-5 to TRBJ2-1; a possible D gene is TRBD2 (6 bases). The V gene's germline CDR1 is MNHEY and CDR2 SVGAGI. V shed 10 bases and J shed 10 bases, with 26 bases lying between them. The CDR3 has 15 amino acids.

The J gene is TRBJ1-6, the V gene TRBV30; D is unclear. Germline CDR1 and CDR2: GTSNPN and SVGIG (reference sequence). Trimming took off 4 bases at V and 6 bases at J, with 7 bases between the two ends. This CDR3 spans 12 amino acids. In DNA form, the CDR3 reads TGTGCCTGGAACGAGGGTAATTCACCCCTCCACTTT. Amino acid sequence: CAWNEGNSPLHF.

The chain employs TRBV6-1 and TRBJ1-2, with 7 positions matching TRBD1. The V gene end was trimmed by 3 bases and the J gene end by 2 bases; junction bases not matched to a gene: 6. The V gene's germline CDR1 is MNHNS and CDR2 SASEGT. The CDR3 sequence is 15 residues long. The CDR3 coding sequence is TGTGCCAGCAGTGAGCTGACAGGGCCCAACTATGGCTACACCTTC. Its protein product is CASSELTGPNYGYTF.

V usage is TRBV24-1 and J usage is TRBJ2-7; 8 bases fit TRBD1. With V trimmed by 2 bases and J by 3 bases, 5 bases remained unmatched. The CDR3 has 15 amino acids. Germline lookup yields CDR1 KGHDR and CDR2 SFDVKD. CDR3 region: CATSDSTGGSYEQYF. The CDR3 DNA is TGTGCCACCAGTGATTCAACAGGGGGGAGCTACGAGCAGTACTTC.

The chain is built from TRBV6-5 and TRBJ2-4, with a weak D call TRBD1 (5 bases). The CDR3 is made up of 13 amino acids. Trimming took 8 bases from V and 8 from J, leaving 16 bases between them. CDR1 and CDR2 from the germline V gene are MNHEY and SVGAGI. CDR3 nucleotides: TGTGCCAGCTTAATCGCAGGGATGGACATTCAGTACTTC. It translates to CASLIAGMDIQYF.

The chain uses TRBV3-1 (or the pseudogene TRBV3-2) and TRBJ1-2; D ambiguous. Per germline, CDR1 LGHDT and CDR2 YNNKEL (reference sequence). V gave up 0 bases and J gave up 8 bases, with 13 bases separating them. The CDR3 loop spans 14 amino acids. CDR3 coding DNA: TGTGCCAGCAGCCAAGATAATGCATCGGGGGGCTACACCTTC. Protein product: CASSQDNASGGYTF.

This rearrangement joins TRBV7-9 to TRBJ1-2; 7 positions agree with TRBD1. The junction had 12 bases not matched to a gene; V was cut back by 5 bases and J by 6 bases. CDR1 SEHNR and CDR2 FQNEAQ come from the germline V gene (reference sequence). The CDR3 is 15 residues long. The CDR3 sequence is CASSGGGPAIDGYTF. The CDR3 nucleotides read TGTGCCAGCAGCGGAGGGGGCCCGGCCATAGATGGCTACACCTTC.

The chain has TRBV5-3 and TRBJ1-5; D perhaps matches TRBD1 (6 bases). TRBV5-3 is designated an ORF whose function remains uncertain. The CDR3 contains 13 residues. V gave up 8 bases and J gave up 5 bases, with 14 bases separating them. The CDR3 sequence: CARGPGAHQPQHF. The CDR3 DNA reads as TGTGCCAGGGGTCCAGGGGCACATCAGCCCCAGCATTTT.

This sequence joins TRBV5-1 and TRBJ1-2, with D perhaps matching TRBD1 (5 bases). V lost 2 bases and J lost 1, with 9 bases in between. The CDR3 totals 14 residues. Germline V CDR1 and CDR2: SGHRS, YFSETQ. In DNA, the CDR3 is TGCGCCAGCAGCTTAGGACATAATAACTATGGCTACACCTTC. Its protein is CASSLGHNNYGYTF. Full variable domain (rest looked up from reference TRBV5-1 and TRBJ1-2): KAGVTQTPRYLIKTRGQQVTLSCSPISGHRSVSWYQQTPGQGLQFLFEYFSETQRNKGNFPGRFSGRQFSNSRSEMNVSTLELGDSALYLCASSLGHNNYGYTFGSGTRLTVV.

The chain carries TRBV28 and TRBJ1-1, with a tentative D call TRBD1 (6 bases). Trimming pared 6 bases from V and 1 base from J, leaving 9 bases between. Germline CDR1 and CDR2: MDHEN and SYDVKM. The CDR3 has 13 residues. The CDR3 sequence: CASRWGPNTEAFF. CDR3 sequence (DNA): TGTGCCAGCAGATGGGGGCCGAACACTGAAGCTTTCTTT.